This T cell receptor beta chain was sequenced during a study of cytomegalovirus exposure and HLA in healthy donors. To note about this clone: Its antigen remains unidentified.

This CDR3 comprises 16 residues. The ends were cut back, 2 bases at V and 4 bases at J, with 15 bases in the middle. CDR1 is SGHTA and CDR2 is FQGTGA in the germline V gene. Primers for the PCR totalled 60 Vbeta and 13 Jbeta. The protocol was immunoSEQ multiplex PCR, while the TCRdb copy is restricted to in-frame clones and leaves out a portion. The table lists roughly 93,000 clones, approximately 79% of them singletons. General observations from the study: The listing of about 150 TCR beta chains classed them as cytomegalovirus-associated.

The sample was PBMCs. V gene TRBV7-3 combines with J gene TRBJ2-1, with D maybe TRBD2 (6 bases). The sequence was obtained from a male donor in good health and CMV-seronegative. The CDR3 loop reads CASSLGGAVLYNEQFF. The CDR3 DNA follows: TGTGCCAGCAGCTTAGGAGGGGCTGTCCTGTACAATGAGCAGTTCTTC. The entire variable domain, with the rest obtained from reference TRBV7-3 and TRBJ2-1, is as follows: GAGVSQTPSNKVTEKGKYVELRCDPISGHTALYWYRQSLGQGPEFLIYFQGTGAADDSGLPNDRFFAVRPEGSVSTLKIQRTERGDSAVYLCASSLGGAVLYNEQFFGPGTRLTVL.